The 21 T cell receptor beta chains reported below all come from one sample, sequenced in a study of T cells in women clearing cervical HPV infection. Clones were sequenced by immunoSEQ multiplex PCR, and TCRdb holds only the in-frame ones, with some missing. The table lists around 37,000 clones, with 6% to 6.5% in the top ten. Material for sequencing was blood buffy coat. These receptors originate from a woman between 18 and 70 years old with a cervical HPV16 infection that either progressed to CIN3+ or cleared (not recorded which).

A remark on this clone: The read stops 3 residues short of the end of the CDR3; the missing end is completed from the germline J gene. V and J are TRBV19 and TRBJ2-3, with D possibly matching TRBD1 (6 bases). The CDR3 is made up of 13 amino acids. Germline CDR1 and CDR2: LNHDA and SQIVND (reference sequence). CDR3 region: CASSIRQDQPQYF. The DNA read from the CDR3 is TGTGCCAGTAGTATTCGACAGGATCAGCCG. The variable domain in full, with the rest retrieved from reference TRBV19 and TRBJ2-3, is DGGITQSPKYLFRKEGQNVTLSCEQNLNHDAMYWYRQDPGQGLRLIYYSQIVNDFQKGDIAEGYSVSREKKESFPLTVTSAQKNPTAFYLCASSIRQDQPQYFGPGTRLTVL.

A remark on this clone: With the read ending 3 residues before the CDR3 end, the germline J gene is used to fill in that end. This chain joins TRBV7-3 and TRBJ2-2, with 8 nucleotides matching TRBD2. Germline V gene data show CDR1 as SGHTA and CDR2 as FQGTGA. There are 16 residues in the CDR3. With V trimmed by 6 bases and J by 3 bases, 9 bases remained unmatched. The CDR3 loop is CASSPNSGGDTGELFF. CDR3 bases read: TGTGCCAGCAGTCCAAACAGCGGGGGTGACACCGGGGAG.

As for this clone: The read terminates 3 residues ahead of where the CDR3 ends, so the germline J gene completes it. This chain connects TRBV15 to TRBJ1-2, with 9 nucleotides matching TRBD1. The length of the CDR3 is 16 residues. The V and J ends lost 0 bases and 6 bases, in that order; junction bases with no gene match: 8. The germline gives CDR1 LNHNV, CDR2 YYDKDF (reference sequence). The CDR3 sequence: CATSRDATGGANGYTF. CDR3 DNA, as far as it was read: TGTGCCACCAGCAGAGACGCCACAGGGGGCGCAAATGGC.

Points on this clone: Germline is not matched at one junction end, which may reflect a read error. The DNA ends 3 residues before the CDR3 does, and the rest of the CDR3 is filled in from the germline J gene. The chain links TRBV7-3 to TRBJ2-3, with no clear D. This CDR3 region has 13 residues. Germline V gene data show CDR1 as SGHTA and CDR2 as FQGTGA. CDR3 residues: CSSSPTPADTQYF. The covered CDR3 bases are TGTTCCAGCAGCCCGACTCCGGCGGATACG.

About this clone itself: The DNA ends 3 residues before the CDR3 does, and the rest of the CDR3 is filled in from the germline J gene. The V call is TRBV29-1, the J call TRBJ1-2; 9 bases agree with TRBD1. V lost 6 bases and J lost 4; bases outside the gene matches: 12. CDR1 and CDR2 from the germline V gene are SQVTM and ANQGSEA. The CDR3 spans 15 residues. CDR3 sequence reads: CSVEDKRDRAYGYTF. CDR3 DNA (partial): TGCAGCGTGGAGGATAAGCGGGACAGGGCCTATGGC.

A word on this clone: The read falls 3 residues short of the CDR3 end, and the missing part is taken from the germline J gene. The genes are TRBV5-1 and TRBJ2-1; 8 positions match TRBD1. The CDR3 contains 15 residues. Germline loops: CDR1 SGHRS, CDR2 YFSETQ. Losses at the gene ends were 2 bases for V and 5 bases for J; bases not matched to a gene: 6. The CDR3 bases that were read are TGCGCCAGCAGCTTCAGGGGGCAAGTTGACAATGAG. Translation: CASSFRGQVDNE. The entire CDR3 reads CASSFRGQVDNEQFF.

With respect to this clone: The read terminates 3 residues ahead of where the CDR3 ends, so the germline J gene completes it. The V call is TRBV5-1, the J call TRBJ1-1, with TRBD1 matching over 7 bases. With 6 bases clipped from V and 5 bases from J, the junction kept 7 bases outside the gene matches. Per the germline V gene, CDR1 is SGHRS and CDR2 is YFSETQ. The CDR3 length is 13 residues. This chain's CDR3 is CASTQTQGTEAFF. CDR3 bases read: TGCGCCAGCACCCAAACACAGGGGACTGAA.

Worth noting for this clone: The read comes to an end 3 residues before the CDR3 does, leaving the germline J gene to fill in the end. V and J are TRBV20-1 and TRBJ2-1, with a tentative D call TRBD2 (6 bases). The CDR3 sequence is 14 residues long. The germline V gene encodes CDR1 DFQATT and CDR2 SNEGSKA (reference sequence). Trimming removed 3 bases at V and 6 bases at J, with 15 bases between. The chain's CDR3 is CSASRLAWANEQFF. The part of the CDR3 DNA that was read is TGCAGTGCTAGTCGCCTAGCGTGGGCCAATGAG.

To note about this clone: The read halts 3 residues ahead of the CDR3 end, with the missing end drawn from the germline J gene. The chain carries TRBV19 and TRBJ2-3, with TRBD2 matching over 9 bases. In germline, CDR1 is LNHDA, CDR2 SQIVND (reference sequence). With 4 bases clipped from V and 0 bases from J, the junction kept 11 bases outside the gene matches. CDR3 length: 18 residues. The sequenced part of the CDR3 DNA is TGTGCCAGTAGTAAGAGGACTAGCGCTCGACTAAGCACAGATACG. It yields the protein CASSKRTSARLSTDT. Given in full, the CDR3 is CASSKRTSARLSTDTQYF.

On this clone itself: The read ends 3 residues shy of where the CDR3 ends; the end is completed using the germline J gene. The V gene is TRBV20-1, the J gene TRBJ2-3, with D perhaps matching TRBD1 (5 bases). V lost 5 bases to trimming and J lost 4 bases, with 16 bases between them. Germline V gives CDR1 DFQATT, CDR2 SNEGSKA (reference sequence). The CDR3 is 14 amino acids. CDR3 bases read: TGCAGTGCTGACACAGGTACCAGCGCAGATACG. This gives the protein CSADTGTSADT. The complete CDR3 sequence is CSADTGTSADTQYF.

As to this clone: The missing CDR3 end, 3 residues past where the read stops, is filled in from the germline J gene. The V call is TRBV18, the J call TRBJ2-6, with a possible D match to TRBD2 (6 bases). With 1 base removed from V and 1 base from J, the gap between germline ends came to 8 bases. Germline CDR1 is KGHSH and CDR2 is LQKENI. The CDR3 is 16 amino acids. CDR3 in amino acids: CASSPLGGSGANVLTF. The CDR3 DNA, read in part, is TGTGCCAGCTCACCACTCGGGGGATCTGGGGCCAACGTC.

As regards this clone: Read coverage stops 3 residues before the CDR3 terminus; the germline J gene supplies the remainder. The V call is TRBV11-3, the J call TRBJ2-1; D is ambiguous. This CDR3 is 14 amino acids long. Germline lookup yields CDR1 SGHNT and CDR2 YENEEA. V lost 1 base and J 6 bases, leaving 10 bases between the germline ends. This CDR3 is CASSLGYVINEQFF. Partial CDR3 DNA: TGTGCCAGCAGCTTAGGCTACGTAATCAATGAG.

Concerning this clone itself: The CDR3 is cut off 3 residues early in the read; its end comes from the germline J gene. This chain joins TRBV20-1 and TRBJ2-7; the match to TRBD1 covers 7 bases. Germline V gives CDR1 DFQATT, CDR2 SNEGSKA (reference sequence). This CDR3 comprises 12 residues. V gave up 4 bases and J gave up 5 bases; unmatched junction bases: 5. CDR3 bases read: TGCAGTGCTACCCTCCAGGGGGACGAG. Protein: CSATLQGDE. The full CDR3 protein reads CSATLQGDEQYF.

The sequenced part of the CDR3 DNA is TGTGCCAGCAGCTTAAGGGCGGGATCGGAGACG. It is translated as CASSLRAGSET. The whole CDR3 sequence is CASSLRAGSETQYF. V is TRBV7-2 and J is TRBJ2-3; TRBD2 might be the D (6 bases). The DNA ends 3 residues before the CDR3 does, and the rest of the CDR3 is filled in from the germline J gene. From germline, CDR1 is SGHTA and CDR2 FQGNSA. This CDR3 is built from 14 residues.

CDR3 DNA, as far as it was read: TGTGCCATCAGCGGGGATGGCAATGAG. This codes for CAISGDGNE. The full CDR3 is CAISGDGNEQFF. This chain uses TRBV10-3 with TRBJ2-1, with TRBD2 as a possible D gene (5 bases). The read stops 3 residues short of the end of the CDR3; the missing end is completed from the germline J gene. The CDR3 sequence is 12 residues long. Germline CDR1 is ENHRY and CDR2 is SYGVKD. V was shortened by 6 bases and J by 6 bases, with 9 bases between the two germline ends.

In regard to this clone: Read data end 3 residues before the CDR3 end; the end is taken from the germline J gene. V gene TRBV29-1 combines with J gene TRBJ2-1; 7 bases are a match to TRBD2. Germline V lookup: CDR1 SQVTM, CDR2 ANQGSEA. V lost 4 bases and J lost 4; bases outside the gene matches: 7. CDR3 length equals 14 residues. CDR3 residues: CSVAGTNFYNEQFF. Incomplete CDR3 DNA: TGCAGCGTTGCAGGGACTAATTTTTACAATGAG.

As for this clone: The CDR3 end lies 3 residues beyond the end of the read and is filled in from the germline J gene. The rearrangement joins TRBV7-6 to TRBJ2-2; the match to TRBD2 covers 9 bases. Germline CDR1 is SGHVS and CDR2 is FNYEAQ. This CDR3 region has 16 residues. Trimming cost V 3 bases and J 4 bases; bases outside gene matches: 6. CDR3 sequence reads: CASSLVGGRATGELFF. The sequenced part of the CDR3 DNA is TGTGCCAGCAGCTTGGTGGGCGGGAGGGCCACCGGGGAG.

As concerns this clone: The read comes to an end 3 residues before the CDR3 does, leaving the germline J gene to fill in the end. The V call is TRBV6-2 or TRBV6-3, the J call TRBJ2-7, with 9 bases identical to TRBD2. From germline, CDR1 is MNHEY and CDR2 SVGEGT. The CDR3 length is 16 residues. V trimming: 6 bases; J trimming: 3 bases; junction bases outside the gene matches: 12. CDR3 residues: CASRPSGTPKNYEQYF. CDR3 DNA (partial): TGTGCCAGCAGACCTAGCGGGACACCCAAAAACTACGAG.

As to this clone: The read comes to an end 3 residues before the CDR3 does, leaving the germline J gene to fill in the end. The J gene is TRBJ2-7, the V gene TRBV12-3 or TRBV12-4; 7 bases are shared with TRBD1. J lost 2 bases, V lost 8 bases, and 15 bases had no gene match. The CDR3 has 16 residues. The CDR3 is CASGTPPGTATYEQYF. CDR3 DNA, as far as it was read: TGTGCCAGCGGGACCCCTCCCGGGACAGCTACCTACGAG.

Concerning this clone itself: The read gets to within 3 residues of the CDR3 end, and the germline J gene fills in the rest. The rearrangement uses TRBV30 and TRBJ2-7, with D uncertain. Germline lookup yields CDR1 GTSNPN and CDR2 SVGIG (reference sequence). The V gene lost 0 bases and the J gene lost 4 bases, with 7 bases spanning the gap. The CDR3 is made up of 12 amino acids. The CDR3 bases that were read are TGTGCCTGGAGTGTTGAGCTGTACGAG. As protein: CAWSVELYE. The entire CDR3 protein is CAWSVELYEQYF.

As concerns this clone: One junction end disagrees with the germline gene, perhaps due to a read error. The read falls 3 residues short of the CDR3 end, and the missing part is taken from the germline J gene. The same CDR3 can be traced to other DNA sequences in this sample. V gene TRBV7-2 combines with J gene TRBJ1-3; TRBD1 agrees at 7 bases. The CDR3 covers 15 residues. Germline V gene data show CDR1 as SGHTA and CDR2 as FQGNSA. CDR3 in amino acids: CASRPQGGAGNTIYF. Partial CDR3 DNA: TGTGCCAGCAGACCCCAGGGGGGAGCTGGAAACACT.